This T cell receptor beta chain derives from a study of shared clonotypes between healthy human individuals. Regarding this clone: One end of the junction does not line up with germline, which may come from a read error.

Sequenced by immunoSEQ multiplex PCR; TCRdb stores in-frame clones only, minus some. Of approximately 1.1 million clones listed, 75% to 85% are singletons. Germline V gene sequence: CDR1 GTSNPN, CDR2 SVGIG (reference sequence). This CDR3 is 11 amino acids long. The sample consisted of memory CD4+ T cells from PBMCs. Stated subset: CD45RA-negative fraction. The sequence was collected from a man aged 18 to 35 in good health. Some clones in this sample may be carry-over from other donors' samples. The J gene is TRBJ1-2, the V gene TRBV30; tentative D call: TRBD1 (6 bases). The CDR3 reads CSSGVVDGYTF. Here the CDR3 DNA reads TGCTCTTCAGGGGTTGTGGATGGCTACACCTTC.